Detailed here is one TCR beta chain. A second 7 to 11 cycle PCR used barcoded and J-beta primers. The template-switch adaptor, which had 12 random nucleotides, put a tag on each cDNA molecule. MiXCR, applied by TCRdb to the 5' RACE reads, yields one record per CDR3 protein. The table records 270,000 or so distinct CDR3 sequences, roughly 27% of them present only once. Each sample gave at least 6.5 million isolated PBMCs. RNA extraction gave at least 5 micrograms of total RNA per sample. V was trimmed by 0 bases and J by 4 bases, leaving 4 bases between them. The germline V gene has CDR1 SGHAT and CDR2 FQNNGV. The CDR3 runs to 13 residues. The sample belongs to a study of blood T cells in healthy people across ages.

Sequenced material: blood. The TCR was taken from a woman in her 70s in good health. The V and J genes are TRBV11-2 and TRBJ2-1; D not resolved. The CDR3 DNA reads as TGTGCCAGCAGCTTAGATTTATACAATGAGCAGTTCTTC. It is translated as CASSLDLYNEQFF.